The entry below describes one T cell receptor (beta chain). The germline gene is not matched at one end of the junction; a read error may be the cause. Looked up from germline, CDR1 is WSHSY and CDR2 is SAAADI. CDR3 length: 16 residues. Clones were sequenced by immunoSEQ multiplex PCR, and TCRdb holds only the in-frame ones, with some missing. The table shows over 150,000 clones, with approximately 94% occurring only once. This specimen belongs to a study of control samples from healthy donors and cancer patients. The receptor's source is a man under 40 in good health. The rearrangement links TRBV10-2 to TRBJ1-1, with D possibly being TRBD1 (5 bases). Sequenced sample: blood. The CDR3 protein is CASGDGLGAQNTEAFF. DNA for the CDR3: TGCGCCAGCGGTGATGGCCTTGGGGCGCAAAACACTGAAGCTTTCTTT.